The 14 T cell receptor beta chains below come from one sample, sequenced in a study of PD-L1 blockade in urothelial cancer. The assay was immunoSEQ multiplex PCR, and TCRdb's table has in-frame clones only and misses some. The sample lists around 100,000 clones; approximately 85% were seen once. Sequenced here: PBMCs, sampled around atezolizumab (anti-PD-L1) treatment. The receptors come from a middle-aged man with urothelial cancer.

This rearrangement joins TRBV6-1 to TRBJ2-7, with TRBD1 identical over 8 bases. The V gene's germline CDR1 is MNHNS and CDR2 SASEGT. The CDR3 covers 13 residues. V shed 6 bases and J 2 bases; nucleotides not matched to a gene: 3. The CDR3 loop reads CASRDRGPYEQYF. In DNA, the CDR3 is TGTGCCAGCAGAGACAGGGGACCCTACGAGCAGTACTTC.

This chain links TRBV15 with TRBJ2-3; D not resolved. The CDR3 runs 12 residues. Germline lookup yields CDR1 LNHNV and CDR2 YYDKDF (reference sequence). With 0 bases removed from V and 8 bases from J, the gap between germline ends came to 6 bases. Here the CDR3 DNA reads TGTGCCACCAGCAGAGATCGAGGTACGCAGTATTTT. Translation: CATSRDRGTQYF. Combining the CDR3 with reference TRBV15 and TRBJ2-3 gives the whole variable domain DAMVIQNPRYQVTQFGKPVTLSCSQTLNHNVMYWYQQKSSQAPKLLFHYYDKDFNNEADTPDNFQSRRPNTSFCFLDIRSPGLGDTAMYLCATSRDRGTQYFGPGTRLTVL.

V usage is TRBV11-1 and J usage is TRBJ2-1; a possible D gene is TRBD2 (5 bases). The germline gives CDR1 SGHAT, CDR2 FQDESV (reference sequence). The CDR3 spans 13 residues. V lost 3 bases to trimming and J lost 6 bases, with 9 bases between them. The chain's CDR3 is CASSFGISNEQFF. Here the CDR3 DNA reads TGTGCCAGCAGCTTCGGGATTTCCAATGAGCAGTTCTTC.

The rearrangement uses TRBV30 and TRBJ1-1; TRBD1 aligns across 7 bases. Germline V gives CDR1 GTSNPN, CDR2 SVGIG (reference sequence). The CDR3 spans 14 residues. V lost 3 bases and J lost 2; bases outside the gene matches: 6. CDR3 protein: CAWSRGTANTEAFF. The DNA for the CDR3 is TGTGCCTGGAGCAGAGGGACAGCCAACACTGAAGCTTTCTTT.

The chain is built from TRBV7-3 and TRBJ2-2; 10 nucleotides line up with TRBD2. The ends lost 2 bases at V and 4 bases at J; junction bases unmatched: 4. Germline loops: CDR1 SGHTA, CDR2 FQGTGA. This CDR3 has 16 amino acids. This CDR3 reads CASSLQAGGITGELFF. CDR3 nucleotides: TGTGCCAGCAGCTTACAAGCGGGAGGGATCACCGGGGAGCTGTTTTTT.

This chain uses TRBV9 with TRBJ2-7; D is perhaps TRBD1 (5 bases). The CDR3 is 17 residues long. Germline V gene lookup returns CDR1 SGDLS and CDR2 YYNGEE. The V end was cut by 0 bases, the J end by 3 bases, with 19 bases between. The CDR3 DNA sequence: TGTGCCAGCAGCGTAGAGAAGAGAGGTCAGGGTAACTACGAGCAGTACTTC. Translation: CASSVEKRGQGNYEQYF. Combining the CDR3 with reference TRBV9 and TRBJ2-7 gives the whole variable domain DSGVTQTPKHLITATGQRVTLRCSPRSGDLSVYWYQQSLDQGLQFLIQYYNGEERAKGNILERFSAQQFPDLHSELNLSSLELGDSALYFCASSVEKRGQGNYEQYFGPGTRLTVT.

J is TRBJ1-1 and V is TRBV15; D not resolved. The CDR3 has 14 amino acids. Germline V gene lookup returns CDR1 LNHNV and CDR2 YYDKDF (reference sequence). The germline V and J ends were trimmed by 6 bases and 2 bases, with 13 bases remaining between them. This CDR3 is CATRTGSTNTEAFF. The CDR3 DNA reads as TGTGCCACCAGAACGGGATCCACAAACACTGAAGCTTTCTTT.

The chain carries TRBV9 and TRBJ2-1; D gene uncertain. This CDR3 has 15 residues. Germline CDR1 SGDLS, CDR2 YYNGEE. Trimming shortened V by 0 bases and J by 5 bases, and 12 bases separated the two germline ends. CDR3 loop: CASSVEPSTHNEQFF. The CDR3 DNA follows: TGTGCCAGCAGCGTAGAACCTAGTACCCACAATGAGCAGTTCTTC.

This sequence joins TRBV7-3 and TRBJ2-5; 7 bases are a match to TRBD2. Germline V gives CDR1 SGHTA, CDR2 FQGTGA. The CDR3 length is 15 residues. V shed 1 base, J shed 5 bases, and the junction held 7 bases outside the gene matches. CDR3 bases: TGTGCCAGCAGCTTAAGGCGGGAGATGGTCGAGACCCAGTACTTC. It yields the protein CASSLRREMVETQYF.

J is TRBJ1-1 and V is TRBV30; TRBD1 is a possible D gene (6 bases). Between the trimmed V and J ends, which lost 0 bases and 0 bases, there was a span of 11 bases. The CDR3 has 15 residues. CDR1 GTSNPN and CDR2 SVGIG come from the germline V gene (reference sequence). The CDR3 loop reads CAWSVQGSMNTEAFF. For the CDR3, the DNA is TGTGCCTGGAGTGTACAGGGAAGTATGAACACTGAAGCTTTCTTT. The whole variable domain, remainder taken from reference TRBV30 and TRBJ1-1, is SQTIHQWPATLVQPVGSPLSLECTVEGTSNPNLYWYRQAAGRGLQLLFYSVGIGQISSEVPQNLSASRPQDRQFILSSKKLLLSDSGFYLCAWSVQGSMNTEAFFGQGTRLTVV.

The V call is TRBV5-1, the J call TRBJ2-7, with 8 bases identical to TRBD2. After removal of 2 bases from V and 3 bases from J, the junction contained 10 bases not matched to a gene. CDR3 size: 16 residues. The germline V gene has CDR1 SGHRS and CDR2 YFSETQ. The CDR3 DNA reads TGCGCCAGCAGCTTAGATAGCGGGATTGGTAACTACGAGCAGTACTTC. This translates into CASSLDSGIGNYEQYF.

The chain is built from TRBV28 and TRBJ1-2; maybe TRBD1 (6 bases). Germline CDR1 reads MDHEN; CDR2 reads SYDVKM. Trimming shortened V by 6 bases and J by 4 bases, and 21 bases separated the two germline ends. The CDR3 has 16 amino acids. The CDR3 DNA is TGTGCCAGCAGCACCGCCGGGACACAAGGGGCCTATGGCTACACCTTC. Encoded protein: CASSTAGTQGAYGYTF.

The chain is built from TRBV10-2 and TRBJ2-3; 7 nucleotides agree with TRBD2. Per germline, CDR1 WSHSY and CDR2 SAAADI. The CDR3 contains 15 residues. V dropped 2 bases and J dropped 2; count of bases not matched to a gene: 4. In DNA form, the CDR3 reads TGCGCCAGCAGTGAGGCGGGAGAGGTCACAGATACGCAGTATTTT. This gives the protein CASSEAGEVTDTQYF.

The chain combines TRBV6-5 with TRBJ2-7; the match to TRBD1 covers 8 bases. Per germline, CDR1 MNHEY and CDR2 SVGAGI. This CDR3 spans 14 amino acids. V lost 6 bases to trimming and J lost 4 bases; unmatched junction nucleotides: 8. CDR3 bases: TGTGCCAGCAGCCTACAGGGGGTAGGGTACGAGCAGTACTTC. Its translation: CASSLQGVGYEQYF.